The rows below give T cell receptor beta chains drawn from one sample of a study of blood T cell repertoires in COVID-19. Produced via immunoSEQ multiplex PCR; TCRdb's table is partial and in-frame only. The sample comprises 91,000 or so clones, 87% of which are singletons, and roughly 15% rests with the top ten. Material: peripheral blood. These receptors all come from a human donor in a cohort sampled during active COVID-19. The CDR3 runs from the conserved cysteine through the conserved F or W. A D gene is named only where the DNA matches it firmly. Size is omitted from some rows. Given values are once, few, many or a class for expanded clones.

NA | TRBJ1-6 | TRBV30 | once | TGTGCCTGGAGTTCTCAACAGGGATCACCCCTCCACTTT | CAWSSQQGSPLHF
NA | TRBJ1-2 | TRBV3-1/TRBV3-2 | NA | TGTGCCAGCAGCCGGACGGGGGGTCCCTTAAACTATGGCTACACCTTC | CASSRTGGPLNYGYTF
NA | TRBJ2-7 | TRBV10-3 | NA | TGTGCCATCAGTGAGTCGGTACGGGTTTACGAGCAGTACTTC | CAISESVRVYEQYF
TRBD2 | TRBJ2-7 | TRBV7-2 | NA | TGTGCCAGCAGCTTCAGCGGGGCCTACGAGCAGTACTTC | CASSFSGAYEQYF
TRBD1 | TRBJ2-7 | TRBV6-1 | NA | TGTGCCAGCAGTGAACAGGGGGCCGCTTTTAACGAGCAGTACTTC | CASSEQGAAFNEQYF
NA | TRBJ1-6 | TRBV27 | once | TGTGCCAGCAGTAGCGCCGGACATCGAAATTCACCCCTCCACTTT | CASSSAGHRNSPLHF
NA | TRBJ1-4 | TRBV10-3 | NA | TGTGCCATCAGTGGGACAGATGAAAAACTGTTTTTT | CAISGTDEKLFF
TRBD2 | TRBJ2-7 | TRBV3-1/TRBV3-2 | NA | TGTGCCAGCAGCCATTTAGCGGGAGGGTCCTACGAGCAGTACTTC | CASSHLAGGSYEQYF
NA | TRBJ1-5 | TRBV6-6 | NA | TGTGCCAGCAGTTACTCGGAGGGAGGTCAGCCCCAGCATTTT | CASSYSEGGQPQHF
TRBD2 | TRBJ2-1 | TRBV6-2/TRBV6-3 | NA | TGTGCCAGCAGTTACCTCGGAACTAGCGGGTTAAACAATGAGCAGTTCTTC | CASSYLGTSGLNNEQFF
NA | TRBJ1-2 | TRBV6-5 | NA | TGTGCCAGCAGTTACTCGAGGTCTCCGCGGATATACACCTTC | CASSYSRSPRIYTF
TRBD1 | TRBJ1-1 | TRBV19 | NA | TGTGCCAGTAGTTATTATACAGGGGGGGTGACTGAAGCTTTCTTT | CASSYYTGGVTEAFF
NA | TRBJ1-3 | TRBV30 | NA | TGTGCCTGGAGTGTTACAGGGTCCGTGAACACCATATATTTT | CAWSVTGSVNTIYF
TRBD2 | TRBJ2-1 | TRBV24-1 | NA | TGTGCCACCAGCCTAGCGGGAAGTTACAATGAGCAGTTCTTC | CATSLAGSYNEQFF